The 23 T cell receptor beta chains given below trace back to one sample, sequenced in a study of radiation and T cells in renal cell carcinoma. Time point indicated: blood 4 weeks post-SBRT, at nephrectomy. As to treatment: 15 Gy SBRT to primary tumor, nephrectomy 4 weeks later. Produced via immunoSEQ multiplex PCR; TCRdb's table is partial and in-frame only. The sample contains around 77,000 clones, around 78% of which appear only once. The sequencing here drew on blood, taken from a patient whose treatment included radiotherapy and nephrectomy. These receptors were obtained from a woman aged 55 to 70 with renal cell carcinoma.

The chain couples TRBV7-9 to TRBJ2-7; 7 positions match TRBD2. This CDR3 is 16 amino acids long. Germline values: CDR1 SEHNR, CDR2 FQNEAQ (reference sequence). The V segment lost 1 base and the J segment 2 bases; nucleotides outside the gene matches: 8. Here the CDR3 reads CASSLVGGKTPYEQYF. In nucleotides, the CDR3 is TGTGCCAGCAGCTTAGTGGGGGGGAAAACTCCCTACGAGCAGTACTTC.

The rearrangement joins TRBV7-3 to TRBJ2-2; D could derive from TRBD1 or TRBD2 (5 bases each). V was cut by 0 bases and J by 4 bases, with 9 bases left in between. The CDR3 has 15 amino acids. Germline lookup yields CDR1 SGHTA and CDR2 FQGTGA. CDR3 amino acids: CASSLTGETTGELFF. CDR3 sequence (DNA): TGTGCCAGCAGCTTAACAGGGGAGACCACCGGGGAGCTGTTTTTT.

CDR3 nucleotide sequence: TGTGCCAGTAGTTGGACGAGCTCCTACGAGCAGTACTTC. It codes for CASSWTSSYEQYF. This chain uses TRBV19 with TRBJ2-7, with D uncertain. The CDR3 extends over 13 amino acids. V lost 5 bases, J lost 0 bases, and 8 bases lay in between. Looked up from germline, CDR1 is LNHDA and CDR2 is SQIVND (reference sequence). The full variable domain, with the rest looked up from reference TRBV19 and TRBJ2-7, is DGGITQSPKYLFRKEGQNVTLSCEQNLNHDAMYWYRQDPGQGLRLIYYSQIVNDFQKGDIAEGYSVSREKKESFPLTVTSAQKNPTAFYLCASSWTSSYEQYFGPGTRLTVT.

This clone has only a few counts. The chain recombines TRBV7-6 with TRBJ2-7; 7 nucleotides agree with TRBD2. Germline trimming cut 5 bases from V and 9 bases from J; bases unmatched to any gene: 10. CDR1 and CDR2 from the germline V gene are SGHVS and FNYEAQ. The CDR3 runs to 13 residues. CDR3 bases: TGTGCCAGCAGCAACCCCCAGCGGGACGGGCAGTACTTC. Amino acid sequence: CASSNPQRDGQYF.

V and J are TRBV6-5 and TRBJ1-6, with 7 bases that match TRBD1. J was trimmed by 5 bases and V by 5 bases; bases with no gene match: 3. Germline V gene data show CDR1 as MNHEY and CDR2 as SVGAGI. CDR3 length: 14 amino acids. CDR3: CASSEQGNNSPLHF. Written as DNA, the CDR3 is TGTGCCAGCAGTGAACAGGGGAATAATTCACCCCTCCACTTT.

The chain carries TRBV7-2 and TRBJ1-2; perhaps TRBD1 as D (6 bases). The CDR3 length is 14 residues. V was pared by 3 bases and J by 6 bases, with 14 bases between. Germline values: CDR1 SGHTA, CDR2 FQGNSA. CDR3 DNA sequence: TGTGCCAGCAGCTTCTCCAGGGGCGGGAATGGCTACACCTTC. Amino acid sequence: CASSFSRGGNGYTF.

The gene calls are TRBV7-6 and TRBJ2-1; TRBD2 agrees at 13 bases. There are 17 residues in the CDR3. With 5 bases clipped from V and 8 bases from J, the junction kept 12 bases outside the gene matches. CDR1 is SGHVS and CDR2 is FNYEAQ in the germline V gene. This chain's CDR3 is CASSPGTSGTPIDEQFF. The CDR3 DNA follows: TGTGCCAGCAGCCCCGGGACTAGCGGGACTCCGATCGATGAGCAGTTCTTC.

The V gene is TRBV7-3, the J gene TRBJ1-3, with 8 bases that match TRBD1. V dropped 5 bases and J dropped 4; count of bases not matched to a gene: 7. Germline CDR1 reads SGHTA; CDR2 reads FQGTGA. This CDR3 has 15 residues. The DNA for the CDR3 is TGTGCCAGCAGCCAGGACAGGGAGGGAGGAAACACCATATATTTT. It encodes CASSQDREGGNTIYF.

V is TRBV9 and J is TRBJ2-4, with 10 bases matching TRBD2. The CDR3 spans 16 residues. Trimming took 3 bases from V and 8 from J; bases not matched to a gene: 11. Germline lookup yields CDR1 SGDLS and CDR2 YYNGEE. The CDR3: CASSAPSGGAQDIQYF. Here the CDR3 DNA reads TGTGCCAGCAGCGCCCCGAGCGGGGGGGCCCAGGACATTCAGTACTTC. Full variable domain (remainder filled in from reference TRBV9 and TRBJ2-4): DSGVTQTPKHLITATGQRVTLRCSPRSGDLSVYWYQQSLDQGLQFLIQYYNGEERAKGNILERFSAQQFPDLHSELNLSSLELGDSALYFCASSAPSGGAQDIQYFGAGTRLSVL.

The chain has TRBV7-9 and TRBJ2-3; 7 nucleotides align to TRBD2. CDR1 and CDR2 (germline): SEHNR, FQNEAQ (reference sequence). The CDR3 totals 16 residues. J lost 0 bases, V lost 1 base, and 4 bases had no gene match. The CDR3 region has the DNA TGTGCCAGCAGCTTAGATGTTAGCGGGAGCACAGATACGCAGTATTTT. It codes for CASSLDVSGSTDTQYF.

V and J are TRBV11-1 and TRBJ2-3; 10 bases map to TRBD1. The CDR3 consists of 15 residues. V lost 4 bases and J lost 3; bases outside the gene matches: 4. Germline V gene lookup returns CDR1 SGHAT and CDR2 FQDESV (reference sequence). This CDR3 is CASSSWGQGTDTQYF. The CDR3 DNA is TGTGCCAGCAGCTCATGGGGACAGGGGACAGATACGCAGTATTTT.

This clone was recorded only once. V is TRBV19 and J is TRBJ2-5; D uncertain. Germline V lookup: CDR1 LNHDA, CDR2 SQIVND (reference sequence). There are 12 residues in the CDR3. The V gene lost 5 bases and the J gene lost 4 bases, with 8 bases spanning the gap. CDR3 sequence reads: CASSSSAETQYF. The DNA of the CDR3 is TGTGCCAGTAGTTCGTCGGCAGAGACCCAGTACTTC. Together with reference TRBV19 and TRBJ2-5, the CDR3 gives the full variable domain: DGGITQSPKYLFRKEGQNVTLSCEQNLNHDAMYWYRQDPGQGLRLIYYSQIVNDFQKGDIAEGYSVSREKKESFPLTVTSAQKNPTAFYLCASSSSAETQYFGPGTRLLVL.

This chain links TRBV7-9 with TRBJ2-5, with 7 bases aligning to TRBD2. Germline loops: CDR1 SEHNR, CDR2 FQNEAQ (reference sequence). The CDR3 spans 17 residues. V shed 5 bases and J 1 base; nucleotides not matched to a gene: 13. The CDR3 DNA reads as TGTGCCAGCAGCCCGACTCCTGGGGGGGGTCTCCAAGAGACCCAGTACTTC. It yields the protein CASSPTPGGGLQETQYF.

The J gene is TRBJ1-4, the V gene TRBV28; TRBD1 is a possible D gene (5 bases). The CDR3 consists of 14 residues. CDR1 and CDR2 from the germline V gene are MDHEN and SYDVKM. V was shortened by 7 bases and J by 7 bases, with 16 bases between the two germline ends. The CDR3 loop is CASTRTWDGEKLFF. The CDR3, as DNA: TGTGCCAGCACCCGGACTTGGGACGGTGAAAAACTGTTTTTT.

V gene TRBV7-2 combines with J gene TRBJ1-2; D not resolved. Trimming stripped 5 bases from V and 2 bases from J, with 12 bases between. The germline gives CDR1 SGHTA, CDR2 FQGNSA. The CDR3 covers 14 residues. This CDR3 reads CASSPALPNYGYTF. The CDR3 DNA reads TGTGCCAGCAGCCCCGCCCTCCCAAACTATGGCTACACCTTC. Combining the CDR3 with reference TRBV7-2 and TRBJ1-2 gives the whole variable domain GAGVSQSPSNKVTEKGKDVELRCDPISGHTALYWYRQSLGQGLEFLIYFQGNSAPDKSGLPSDRFSAERTGGSVSTLTIQRTQQEDSAVYLCASSPALPNYGYTFGSGTRLTVV.

Written as DNA, the CDR3 is TGTGCCAGTAGTATGCCCTGGTCTGGGGCCAACGTCCTGACTTTC. This gives the protein CASSMPWSGANVLTF. The V call is TRBV19, the J call TRBJ2-6; no reliable D call. Trimming took off 3 bases at V and 1 base at J, with 7 bases between the two ends. The germline CDR1 and CDR2 sequences are LNHDA and SQIVND (reference sequence). This CDR3 is 15 amino acids long. Complete variable domain (other parts from reference TRBV19 and TRBJ2-6): DGGITQSPKYLFRKEGQNVTLSCEQNLNHDAMYWYRQDPGQGLRLIYYSQIVNDFQKGDIAEGYSVSREKKESFPLTVTSAQKNPTAFYLCASSMPWSGANVLTFGAGSRLTVL.

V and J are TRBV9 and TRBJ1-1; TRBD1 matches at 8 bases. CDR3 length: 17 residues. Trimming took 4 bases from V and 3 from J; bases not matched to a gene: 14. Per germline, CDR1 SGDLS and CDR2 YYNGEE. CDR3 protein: CASSPHRGFTSDTEAFF. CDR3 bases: TGTGCCAGCAGCCCCCACAGGGGGTTTACCTCGGACACTGAAGCTTTCTTT.

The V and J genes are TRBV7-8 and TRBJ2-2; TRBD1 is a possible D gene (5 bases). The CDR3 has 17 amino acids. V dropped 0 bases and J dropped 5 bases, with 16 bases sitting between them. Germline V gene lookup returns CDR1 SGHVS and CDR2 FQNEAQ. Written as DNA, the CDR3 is TGTGCCAGCAGCTTAGCCGCCAGGGCAGGGAAAACCGGGGAGCTGTTTTTT. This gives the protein CASSLAARAGKTGELFF.

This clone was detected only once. The CDR3 bases are TGTGCCAGCAGCGCGAGCCCCGGGACAGATAATGAAAAACTGTTTTTT. Translation gives CASSASPGTDNEKLFF. The rearrangement joins TRBV9 to TRBJ1-4; 7 bases align to TRBD1. V trimming: 3 bases; J trimming: 4 bases; junction bases outside the gene matches: 9. The germline V gene has CDR1 SGDLS and CDR2 YYNGEE. This CDR3 is built from 16 residues.

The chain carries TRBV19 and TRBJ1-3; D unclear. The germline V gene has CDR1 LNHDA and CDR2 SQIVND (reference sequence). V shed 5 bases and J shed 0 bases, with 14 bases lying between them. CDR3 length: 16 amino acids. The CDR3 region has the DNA TGTGCCAGTAGTGTGCTGTTTGGTGACTCTGGAAACACCATATATTTT. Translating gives CASSVLFGDSGNTIYF.

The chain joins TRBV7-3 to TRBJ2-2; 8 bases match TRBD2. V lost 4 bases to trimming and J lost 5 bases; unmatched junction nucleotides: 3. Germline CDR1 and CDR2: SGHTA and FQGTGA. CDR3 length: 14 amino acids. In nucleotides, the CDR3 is TGTGCCAGCAGCTCCGGGACTAGTACCGGGGAGCTGTTTTTT. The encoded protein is CASSSGTSTGELFF.

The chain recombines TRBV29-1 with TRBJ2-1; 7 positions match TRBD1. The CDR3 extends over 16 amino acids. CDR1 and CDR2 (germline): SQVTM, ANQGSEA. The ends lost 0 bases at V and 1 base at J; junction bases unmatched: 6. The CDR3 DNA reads TGCAGCGTTGAAGATAACAGGGGTGCTTCCTACAATGAGCAGTTCTTC. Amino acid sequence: CSVEDNRGASYNEQFF.

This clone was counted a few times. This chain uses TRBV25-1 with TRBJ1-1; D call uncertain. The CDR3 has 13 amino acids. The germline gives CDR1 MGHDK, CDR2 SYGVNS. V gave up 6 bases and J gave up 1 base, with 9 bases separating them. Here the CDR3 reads CASSAGWNTEAFF. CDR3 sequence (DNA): TGTGCCAGCAGCGCGGGGTGGAACACTGAAGCTTTCTTT.